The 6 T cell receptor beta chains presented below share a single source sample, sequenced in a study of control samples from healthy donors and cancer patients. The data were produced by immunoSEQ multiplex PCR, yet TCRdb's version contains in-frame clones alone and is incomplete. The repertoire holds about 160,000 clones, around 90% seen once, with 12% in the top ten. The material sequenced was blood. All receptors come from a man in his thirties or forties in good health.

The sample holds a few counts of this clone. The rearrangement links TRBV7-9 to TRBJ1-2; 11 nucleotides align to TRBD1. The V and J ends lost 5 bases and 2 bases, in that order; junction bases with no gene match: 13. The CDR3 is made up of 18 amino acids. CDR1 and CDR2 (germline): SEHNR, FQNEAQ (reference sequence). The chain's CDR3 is CASSPVEDRGRGNYGYTF. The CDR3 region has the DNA TGTGCCAGCAGCCCCGTAGAGGACAGGGGGCGCGGGAACTATGGCTACACCTTC.

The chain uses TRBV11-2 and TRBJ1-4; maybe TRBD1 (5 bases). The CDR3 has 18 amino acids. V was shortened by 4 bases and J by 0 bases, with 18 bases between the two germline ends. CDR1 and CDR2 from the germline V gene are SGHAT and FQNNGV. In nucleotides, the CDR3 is TGTGCCAGCAGCTCCGGGGCCTGGGGGGAGGCAACTAATGAAAAACTGTTTTTT. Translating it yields CASSSGAWGEATNEKLFF.

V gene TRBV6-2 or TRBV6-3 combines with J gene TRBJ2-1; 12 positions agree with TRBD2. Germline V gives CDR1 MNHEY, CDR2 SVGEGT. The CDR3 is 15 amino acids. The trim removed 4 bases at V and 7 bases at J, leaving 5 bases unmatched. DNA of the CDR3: TGTGCCAGCAGTTGGACTAGCGGGACGAAAAATGAGCAGTTCTTC. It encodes CASSWTSGTKNEQFF.

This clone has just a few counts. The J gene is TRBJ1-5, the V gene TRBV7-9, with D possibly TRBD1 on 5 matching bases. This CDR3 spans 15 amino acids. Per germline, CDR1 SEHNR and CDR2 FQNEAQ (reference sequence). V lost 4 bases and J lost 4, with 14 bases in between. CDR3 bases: TGTGCCAGCAGCTCCGACGGGGGACGGAATCAGCCCCAGCATTTT. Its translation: CASSSDGGRNQPQHF.

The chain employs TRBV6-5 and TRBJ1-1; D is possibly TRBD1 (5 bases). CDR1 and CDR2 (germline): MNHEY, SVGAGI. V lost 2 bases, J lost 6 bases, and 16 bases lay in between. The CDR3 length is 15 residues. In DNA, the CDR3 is TGTGCCAGCAGTTACCTGGGGACGGCGGAGGCTGAAGCTTTCTTT. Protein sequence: CASSYLGTAEAEAFF.

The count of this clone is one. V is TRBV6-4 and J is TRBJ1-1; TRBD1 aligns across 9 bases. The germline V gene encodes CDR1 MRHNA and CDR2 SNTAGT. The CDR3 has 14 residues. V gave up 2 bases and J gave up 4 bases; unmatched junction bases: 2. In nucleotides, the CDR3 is TGTGCCAGCAGTGACACGGACAGGGGCACTGAAGCTTTCTTT. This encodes CASSDTDRGTEAFF.